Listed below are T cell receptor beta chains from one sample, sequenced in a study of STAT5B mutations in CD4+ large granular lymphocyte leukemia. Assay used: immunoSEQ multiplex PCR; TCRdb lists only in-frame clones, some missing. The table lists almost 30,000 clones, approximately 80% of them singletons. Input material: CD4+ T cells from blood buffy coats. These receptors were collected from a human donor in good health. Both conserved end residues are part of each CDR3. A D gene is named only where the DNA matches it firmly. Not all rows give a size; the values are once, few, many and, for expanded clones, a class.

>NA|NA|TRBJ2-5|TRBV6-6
CASSYRGSETQYF
TGTGCCAGCAGTTACAGGGGGAGTGAGACCCAGTACTTC
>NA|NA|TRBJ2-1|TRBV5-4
CASSSAGKNLNNEQFF
TGTGCCAGCAGCTCCGCGGGAAAAAATTTAAACAATGAGCAGTTCTTC
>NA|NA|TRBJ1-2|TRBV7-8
CASSSPSRGQYGYTF
TGTGCCAGCAGCTCACCTAGTAGGGGACAATATGGCTACACCTTC
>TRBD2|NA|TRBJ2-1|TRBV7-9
CASSPRLAGADEQFF
TGTGCCAGCAGCCCCCGGCTAGCGGGGGCCGATGAGCAGTTCTTC
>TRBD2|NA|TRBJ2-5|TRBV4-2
CASSQDGGGRETQYF
TGTGCCAGCAGCCAAGATGGGGGGGGTAGAGAGACCCAGTACTTC
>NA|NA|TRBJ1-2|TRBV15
CATERPGLGNGYTF
TGTGCCACCGAAAGGCCGGGGTTAGGTAATGGCTACACCTTC
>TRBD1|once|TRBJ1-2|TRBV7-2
CASSATGVHNYGYTF
TGTGCCAGCAGCGCGACAGGGGTCCATAACTATGGCTACACCTTC
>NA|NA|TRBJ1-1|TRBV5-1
CASSLADETLRVTNTEAFF
TGCGCCAGCAGCTTGGCGGACGAAACGCTCAGGGTAACGAACACTGAAGCTTTCTTT
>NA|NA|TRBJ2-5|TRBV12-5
CASGLGAPDGETQYF
TGTGCTAGTGGTTTGGGAGCCCCGGACGGGGAGACCCAGTACTTC
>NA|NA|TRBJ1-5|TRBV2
CASSSTNREQPQHF
TGTGCCAGCAGTTCTACTAACAGGGAACAGCCCCAGCATTTT
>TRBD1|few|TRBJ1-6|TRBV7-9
CASSGQGEYSPLHF
TGTGCCAGCAGTGGACAGGGGGAGTATTCACCCCTCCACTTT
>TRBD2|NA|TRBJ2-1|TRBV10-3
CAISDGSSGVYNEQFF
TGTGCCATCAGTGATGGGTCTAGCGGGGTCTACAATGAGCAGTTCTTC
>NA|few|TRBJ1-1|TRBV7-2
CASSLAGTPEAFF
TGTGCCAGCAGCTTAGCTGGGACACCTGAAGCTTTCTTT
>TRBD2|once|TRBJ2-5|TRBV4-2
CASSRVAGAPQETQYF
TGTGCCAGCAGCCGAGTAGCGGGGGCTCCCCAAGAGACCCAGTACTTC
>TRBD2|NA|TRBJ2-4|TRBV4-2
CASSPEQGGGLAKNIQYF
TGTGCCAGCAGCCCCGAACAAGGCGGGGGATTAGCCAAAAACATTCAGTACTTC
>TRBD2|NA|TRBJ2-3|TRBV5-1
CASSLSGGSTDTQYF
TGCGCCAGCAGCCTGAGCGGGGGCAGCACAGATACGCAGTATTTT
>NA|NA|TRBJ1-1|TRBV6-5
CASSYSMTSTEAFF
TGTGCCAGCAGTTACTCGATGACCTCCACTGAAGCTTTCTTT
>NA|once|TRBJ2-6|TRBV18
CASSRKSNSGANVLTF
TGTGCCAGCTCACGGAAGAGTAACTCTGGGGCCAACGTCCTGACTTTC
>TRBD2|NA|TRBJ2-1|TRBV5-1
CASSLALGLAGNYNEQFF
TGCGCCAGCAGCTTGGCCTTGGGACTAGCGGGGAACTACAATGAGCAGTTCTTC
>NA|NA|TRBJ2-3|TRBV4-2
CASSYSKSVDTQYF
TGTGCCAGCAGCTATAGCAAGAGTGTCGATACGCAGTATTTT
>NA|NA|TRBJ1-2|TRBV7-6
CASSPWAGGVRDYGYTF
TGTGCCAGCAGCCCATGGGCGGGAGGGGTACGTGACTATGGCTACACCTTC
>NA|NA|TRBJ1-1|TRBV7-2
CASSFEGAEAFF
TGTGCCAGCAGCTTCGAGGGAGCTGAAGCTTTCTTT
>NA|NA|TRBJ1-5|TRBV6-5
CASSPQVVSNQPQHF
TGTGCCAGCAGCCCCCAGGTGGTGAGCAATCAGCCCCAGCATTTT
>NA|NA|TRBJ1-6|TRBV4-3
CASSQTVSSPLHF
TGCGCCAGCAGCCAAACGGTTAGTTCACCCCTCCACTTT
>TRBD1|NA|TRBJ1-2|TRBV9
CASSVSPGQGVPLNGYTF
TGTGCCAGCAGCGTATCGCCGGGACAGGGGGTACCCTTGAATGGCTACACCTTC
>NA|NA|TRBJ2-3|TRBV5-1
CASSFTGDTDTQYF
TGCGCCAGCAGCTTTACAGGAGACACAGATACGCAGTATTTT
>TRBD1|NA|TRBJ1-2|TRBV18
CASSPGTGQHYGYTF
TGTGCCAGCTCACCGGGGACAGGGCAACACTATGGCTACACCTTC
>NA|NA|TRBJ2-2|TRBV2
CASSESGGVGTGELFF
TGTGCCAGCAGTGAATCTGGCGGGGTGGGCACCGGGGAGCTGTTTTTT
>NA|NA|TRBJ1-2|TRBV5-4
CASSLGTVNYGYTF
TGTGCCAGCAGCTTGGGGACGGTCAACTATGGCTACACCTTC
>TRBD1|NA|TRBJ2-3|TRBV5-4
CASSPQGTADTQYF
TGTGCCAGCAGCCCACAGGGGACAGCTGATACGCAGTATTTT
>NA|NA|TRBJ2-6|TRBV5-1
CASSLAPASGANVLTF
TGCGCCAGCAGCTTGGCCCCGGCCTCTGGGGCCAACGTCCTGACTTTC
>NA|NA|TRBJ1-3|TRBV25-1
CASSGLSLLSGNTIYF
TGTGCCAGCAGTGGTTTGTCCCTTCTCTCTGGAAACACCATATATTTT
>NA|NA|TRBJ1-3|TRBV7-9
CASSLGQGNTIYF
TGTGCCAGCAGCCTGGGACAAGGAAACACCATATATTTT
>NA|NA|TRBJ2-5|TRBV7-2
CASSLDREGTQYF
TGTGCCAGCAGCTTAGACAGGGAGGGGACCCAGTACTTC
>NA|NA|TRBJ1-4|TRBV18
CASSPGSHNEKLFF
TGTGCCAGCTCACCAGGCAGTCATAATGAAAAACTGTTTTTT
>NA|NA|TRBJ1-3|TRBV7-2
CASSFSAGSGNTIYF
TGTGCCAGCAGCTTTTCGGCCGGCTCTGGAAACACCATATATTTT
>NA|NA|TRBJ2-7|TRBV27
CASSLLRTSFHEQYF
TGTGCCAGCAGTTTATTGAGGACGTCCTTCCACGAGCAGTACTTC
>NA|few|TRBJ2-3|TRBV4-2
CASSQEGKTDTQYF
TGTGCCAGCAGCCAAGAGGGGAAAACGGATACGCAGTATTTT
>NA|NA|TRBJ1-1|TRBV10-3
CAISEETGENTEAFF
TGTGCCATCAGTGAGGAGACAGGCGAGAACACTGAAGCTTTCTTT
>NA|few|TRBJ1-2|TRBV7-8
CASSPRDGYGYTF
TGTGCCAGCAGCCCCCGTGATGGCTATGGCTACACCTTC
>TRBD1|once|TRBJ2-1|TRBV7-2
CASTLGGQGYNEQFF
TGTGCCAGCACCCTCGGGGGACAGGGGTACAATGAGCAGTTCTTC
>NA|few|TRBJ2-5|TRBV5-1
CASSTLEKETQYF
TGCGCCAGCAGCACCTTAGAAAAAGAGACCCAGTACTTC
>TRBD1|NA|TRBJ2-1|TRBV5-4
CASSSRTGGPFGEQFF
TGTGCCAGCAGCTCTAGGACAGGGGGCCCCTTCGGTGAGCAGTTCTTC
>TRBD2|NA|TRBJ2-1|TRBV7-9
CASSLTLAGDMQFF
TGTGCCAGCAGCTTAACACTAGCGGGGGACATGCAGTTCTTC
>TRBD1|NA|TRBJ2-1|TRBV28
CASSLWVAGGKYNEQFF
TGTGCCAGCAGTTTATGGGTTGCAGGGGGCAAATACAATGAGCAGTTCTTC
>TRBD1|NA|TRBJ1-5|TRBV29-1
CSVSKGAGQPQHF
TGCAGCGTTTCTAAGGGGGCTGGGCAGCCCCAGCATTTT
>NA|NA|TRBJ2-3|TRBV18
CASSPGWGKTDTQYF
TGTGCCAGCTCACCTGGGTGGGGGAAGACAGATACGCAGTATTTT
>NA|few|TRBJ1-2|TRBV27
CASSTSPINYGYTF
TGTGCCAGCAGTACCAGTCCTATTAACTATGGCTACACCTTC
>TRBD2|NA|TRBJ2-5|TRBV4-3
CASSQDRSSGGVETQYF
TGCGCCAGCAGCCAAGATAGGAGTAGCGGGGGGGTAGAGACCCAGTACTTC
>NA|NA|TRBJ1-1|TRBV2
CASSEQGWNTEAFF
TGTGCCAGCAGTGAACAGGGGTGGAACACTGAAGCTTTCTTT
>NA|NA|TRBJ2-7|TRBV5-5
CASSSGRAADEQYF
TGTGCCAGCAGCTCGGGTAGGGCGGCGGACGAGCAGTACTTC
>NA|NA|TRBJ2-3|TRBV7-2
CASSENLPPQYF
TGTGCCAGCAGCGAAAATCTCCCGCCGCAGTATTTT
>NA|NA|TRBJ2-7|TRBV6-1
CASSSLDEQYF
TGTGCCAGCAGTTCCCTGGACGAGCAGTACTTC
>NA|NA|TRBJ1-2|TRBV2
CASSDSSSEVGYTF
TGTGCCAGCAGTGATTCTTCGAGTGAAGTGGGCTACACCTTC